A single sample is the source of the 20 T cell receptor beta chains below, sequenced in a study of blood T cells in healthy people across ages. Primers used in a second PCR of roughly 6 to 11 cycles were a sample-barcoded 5' primer and a J-beta primer mix. Via MiXCR, TCRdb re-called the 5' RACE reads, giving one row per CDR3 protein. Counted here are about 650,000 distinct CDR3 sequences, about 50% occurring once; the ten biggest clones make up less than 15%. The sequencing sample was made of blood. The source is a woman aged 80 or older in good health.

The chain has TRBV15 and TRBJ2-3; D remains unclear. V was shortened by 0 bases and J by 6 bases, with 13 bases between the two germline ends. The CDR3 is made up of 15 amino acids. Germline loops: CDR1 LNHNV, CDR2 YYDKDF (reference sequence). CDR3 nucleotide sequence: TGTGCCACCAGCAGAGAAGGGATAGCCCCTGATACGCAGTATTTT. Its protein is CATSREGIAPDTQYF.

The V gene is TRBV7-9, the J gene TRBJ2-4; 13 nucleotides agree with TRBD2. V lost 4 bases, J lost 13 bases, and 7 bases stayed unmatched. The CDR3 is 14 amino acids. CDR1 and CDR2 from the germline V gene are SEHNR and FQNEAQ (reference sequence). CDR3 in amino acids: CASSSTTSGGPQYF. The CDR3 nucleotides read TGTGCCAGCAGCTCGACGACTAGCGGGGGGCCCCAGTACTTC. The full variable domain, with the rest looked up from reference TRBV7-9 and TRBJ2-4, is DTGVSQNPRHKITKRGQNVTFRCDPISEHNRLYWYRQTLGQGPEFLTYFQNEAQLEKSRLLSDRFSAERPKGSFSTLEIQRTEQGDSAMYLCASSSTTSGGPQYFGAGTRLSVL.

A few counts support this clonotype. The chain has TRBV29-1 and TRBJ2-5; weak D call: TRBD2 (6 bases). This CDR3 is 11 amino acids long. V shed 4 bases and J shed 11 bases, with 14 bases lying between them. In germline, CDR1 is SQVTM, CDR2 ANQGSEA. The CDR3 nucleotides read TGCAGCGTTGTCAAGGGAGGAGAGCAGTACTTC. It encodes CSVVKGGEQYF.

This clonotype was seen a handful of times. The chain couples TRBV28 to TRBJ2-1; TRBD2 is a possible D gene (6 bases). This CDR3 has 15 amino acids. Germline V gives CDR1 MDHEN, CDR2 SYDVKM. Trimming took off 5 bases at V and 9 bases at J, with 20 bases between the two ends. The CDR3 reads CASSPPGDARGEQFF. The DNA for the CDR3 is TGTGCCAGCAGTCCCCCGGGGGATGCAAGGGGTGAGCAGTTCTTC.

V gene TRBV20-1 combines with J gene TRBJ2-1; no reliable D call. Germline V gene sequence: CDR1 DFQATT, CDR2 SNEGSKA (reference sequence). The CDR3 extends over 12 amino acids. V lost 6 bases and J lost 9, with 15 bases in between. DNA of the CDR3: TGCAGTGCGCCGACTGTTTCAAGTGAGCAGTTCTTC. Its protein product is CSAPTVSSEQFF.

In its sample, this clonotype was seen many times. The chain is built from TRBV25-1 and TRBJ2-3; D might be TRBD2 (5 bases). This CDR3 is built from 15 residues. Germline CDR1 MGHDK, CDR2 SYGVNS. V was clipped by 4 bases and J by 2 bases, with 13 bases between them. CDR3 DNA sequence: TGTGCCAGCAGTGGTGCCCCGGGGTACACAGATACGCAGTATTTT. Protein: CASSGAPGYTDTQYF.

This clonotype appeared many times. The chain recombines TRBV12-3 or TRBV12-4 with TRBJ2-7, with TRBD2 identical over 8 bases. J lost 0 bases, V lost 5 bases, and 6 bases had no gene match. The CDR3 is made up of 15 amino acids. CDR3: CASSRRAGASYEQYF. CDR3 nucleotide sequence: TGTGCCAGCAGTCGGAGAGCGGGAGCCTCCTACGAGCAGTACTTC.

In regard to this clonotype: Just one base apart from a much larger clone, this may be a read error. This chain links TRBV4-1 with TRBJ2-1, with TRBD2 as a possible D gene (6 bases). The CDR3 is made up of 16 amino acids. Germline CDR1 is MGHRA and CDR2 is YSYEKL. CDR3 in amino acids: CVSSQPRGRIDNEQFF. CDR3 coding DNA: TGCGTCAGCAGCCAACCTCGGGGGAGGATAGACAATGAGCAGTTCTTC.

Points on this clonotype: This may be a read error, as it is one base from a much larger clone. The chain employs TRBV4-1 and TRBJ1-2; D is possibly TRBD1 (6 bases). Germline-derived CDR1 and CDR2 are MGHRA and YSYEKL. Trimming removed 4 bases from V and 5 bases from J, with 23 bases in between. This CDR3 spans 17 amino acids. Written as DNA, the CDR3 is TGCGCCAGCAGCCGAGACATCCGACAGGCGACACGGTATGGCTACACCTTC. The encoded protein is CASSRDIRQATRYGYTF.

The rearrangement uses TRBV18 and TRBJ2-5, with a possible D match to TRBD2 (6 bases). The germline V gene encodes CDR1 KGHSH and CDR2 LQKENI. The length of the CDR3 is 15 residues. Trimming pared 3 bases from V and 2 bases from J, leaving 13 bases between. CDR3 protein: CASSPTRRLQETQYF. As DNA, the CDR3 is TGTGCCAGCTCACCGACTAGAAGATTGCAAGAGACCCAGTACTTC.

The chain has TRBV7-3 and TRBJ2-3; 7 bases agree with TRBD1. CDR1 is SGHTA and CDR2 is FQGTGA in the germline V gene. This CDR3 contains 12 residues. Germline trimming cut 11 bases from V and 1 base from J; bases unmatched to any gene: 3. The CDR3 sequence is CASQGGTDTQYF. For the CDR3, the DNA is TGTGCCTCTCAGGGGGGCACAGATACGCAGTATTTT.

This clonotype was observed a single time. The chain links TRBV27 to TRBJ1-2; the D gene is possibly TRBD1 (5 bases). The germline CDR1 and CDR2 sequences are MNHEY and SMNVEV (reference sequence). V was clipped by 2 bases and J by 8 bases, with 15 bases between them. The CDR3 covers 14 residues. CDR3 residues: CASSLGAGLRGYTF. CDR3 nucleotides: TGTGCCAGCAGTTTAGGGGCAGGTTTAAGGGGCTACACCTTC.

The V call is TRBV6-1, the J call TRBJ2-1, with unresolved D. There are 13 residues in the CDR3. CDR1 and CDR2 from the germline V gene are MNHNS and SASEGT. Trimming took off 5 bases at V and 6 bases at J, with 11 bases between the two ends. For the CDR3, the DNA is TGTGCCAGCAGTCGAGCAGTGGGCAATGAGCAGTTCTTC. Its protein product is CASSRAVGNEQFF.

The rearrangement links TRBV6-4 to TRBJ1-5, with D tentatively TRBD1 (5 bases). The V end was cut by 4 bases, the J end by 5 bases, with 12 bases between. The germline V gene encodes CDR1 MRHNA and CDR2 SNTAGT. The CDR3 has 14 amino acids. The CDR3 nucleotides read TGTGCCAGCAGTGCTAAGGCGGGGGATCAGCCCCAGCATTTT. Translation gives CASSAKAGDQPQHF.

In this sample, this clonotype turned up a few times. A much larger clone sits a single nucleotide away, making a read error possible. The chain combines TRBV19 with TRBJ2-1, with 8 bases that match TRBD2. This CDR3 has 16 residues. CDR1 is LNHDA, CDR2 SQIVND, per germline (reference sequence). DNA of the CDR3: TGTGCCAGTAATGCAGCGGGAGAAGCCTACTACAATAAGCAGTTCTTC. Translated, it gives CASNAAGEAYYNKQFF. The full variable domain, in which reference TRBV19 and TRBJ2-1 provide the parts outside the CDR3, is DGGITQSPKYLFRKEGQNVTLSCEQNLNHDAMYWYRQDPGQGLRLIYYSQIVNDFQKGDIAEGYSVSREKKESFPLTVTSAQKNPTAFYLCASNAAGEAYYNKQFFGPGTRLTVL.

The chain recombines TRBV29-1 with TRBJ2-5; either TRBD1 or TRBD2 may fit D (5 bases each). V lost 3 bases and J 5 bases, leaving 10 bases between the germline ends. The germline V gene has CDR1 SQVTM and CDR2 ANQGSEA. The CDR3 consists of 12 residues. The CDR3 region has the DNA TGCAGCGTTGACTCGAGGGACGAGACCCAGTACTTC. Its protein product is CSVDSRDETQYF. The entire variable domain, with the rest obtained from reference TRBV29-1 and TRBJ2-5, is as follows: SAVISQKPSRDICQRGTSLTIQCQVDSQVTMMFWYRQQPGQSLTLIATANQGSEATYESGFVIDKFPISRPNLTFSTLTVSNMSPEDSSIYLCSVDSRDETQYFGPGTRLLVL.

This chain joins TRBV4-1 and TRBJ2-3, with D perhaps matching TRBD1 (5 bases). The CDR3 is made up of 17 amino acids. Germline V CDR1 and CDR2: MGHRA, YSYEKL. Trimming cost V 1 base and J 0 bases, with 14 bases left between them. Here the CDR3 DNA reads TGCGCCAGCAGCCAAGTCCCAGGGCCGCCTAGCACAGATACGCAGTATTTT. It yields the protein CASSQVPGPPSTDTQYF.

The V and J genes are TRBV20-1 and TRBJ1-5, with D tentatively TRBD1 (5 bases). CDR1 and CDR2 from the germline V gene are DFQATT and SNEGSKA (reference sequence). The CDR3 runs to 14 residues. The V end was cut by 5 bases, the J end by 4 bases, with 15 bases between. The CDR3 DNA reads TGCAGTGCTTCCACCAACCGGGGGAATCAGCCCCAGCATTTT. Its protein is CSASTNRGNQPQHF.

This clonotype has at least ten counts. CDR3 bases: TGCAGCGTGGGGGGTTCGGTCACTGAAGCTTTCTTT. It specifies CSVGGSVTEAFF. The rearrangement joins TRBV29-1 to TRBJ1-1; weak D call: TRBD1 (5 bases). The CDR3 runs 12 residues. Germline CDR1 SQVTM, CDR2 ANQGSEA. Trimming stripped 6 bases from V and 4 bases from J, with 12 bases between.

This clonotype was seen ten or more times. The V call is TRBV9, the J call TRBJ2-7, with 11 bases identical to TRBD2. Germline V gene sequence: CDR1 SGDLS, CDR2 YYNGEE. Trimming at V came to 0 bases and at J to 2 bases, leaving 1 base not matched to a gene. This CDR3 spans 15 amino acids. The CDR3 DNA reads as TGTGCCAGCAGCGTAGAACTAGCGGGAGCCTACGAGCAGTACTTC. This gives the protein CASSVELAGAYEQYF.